This TCR beta chain was captured in a study of T cell repertoires in cytomegalovirus infection. Whole-study context: HLA-B-restricted CMV epitopes that are well studied, plus recently identified HLA-C-restricted ones, were used by the study. It was the public TCR beta signatures that indicated both CMV infection and matching HLA type. Study findings and constraints: The response measured ex vivo was dominated by TCR beta clonotypes (HLA-C-restricted and CMV-specific).

From the reads, TCRdb called clonotypes with MiXCR, one entry per CDR3 protein. Among hundreds of thousands of distinct CDR3 sequences listed, about 28% were seen once. This clonotype was counted between two and nine times. Its specificity is not known. The CDR3 contains 15 residues. The ends lost 2 bases at V and 3 bases at J; junction bases unmatched: 3. The TCR was taken from a human donor in good health (CMV status not recorded). Some clones in this sample may be carry-over from other donors' samples. The chain recombines TRBV12-3 or TRBV12-4 with TRBJ2-7; 11 bases fit TRBD2. The sequencing here drew on cultured PBMCs, taken from culture after CMV antigen stimulation. This CDR3 reads CASSLKGTSGYEQYF. The CDR3 DNA follows: TGTGCCAGCAGTTTAAAGGGGACTAGCGGCTACGAGCAGTACTTC.